These 12 T cell receptor beta chains were all obtained from the same sample, sequenced in a study of beta chain features in type 1 diabetes. Study-level points and caveats: For Type 1 diabetes patients, all four CD4+ subsets carried TCRB CDR3s that were moderately but significantly shorter.

The isolated RNA, all of it, was reverse transcribed, so expressed TCRB transcripts were what got sequenced. Assay: immunoSEQ multiplex PCR; the TCRdb copy retains only in-frame clones and omits some. The sample has a few hundred thousand clones, over 8.5% seen once. These receptors have no identified antigens. Sequencing was done on a sample of central memory CD4+ T cells from blood. These receptors were obtained from a man aged 25 to 40 with type 1 diabetes.

The chain recombines TRBV7-8 with TRBJ1-2, with D perhaps matching TRBD1 (5 bases). V was clipped by 5 bases and J by 4 bases, with 20 bases between them. Germline CDR1 SGHVS, CDR2 FQNEAQ. This CDR3 region has 16 residues. CDR3 sequence: CASSLGPTGSLYGYTF. The CDR3 nucleotides are TGTGCCAGCAGCCTGGGACCGACCGGCTCCCTCTATGGCTACACCTTC.

The V and J genes are TRBV11-2 and TRBJ2-1, with 7 bases that match TRBD1. Germline CDR1 and CDR2: SGHAT and FQNNGV. J was trimmed by 5 bases and V by 5 bases; bases with no gene match: 9. CDR3 length: 15 residues. This CDR3 reads CASSVGQTVNNEQFF. The DNA of the CDR3 is TGTGCCAGCAGCGTGGGACAGACCGTCAACAATGAGCAGTTCTTC.

This clone was observed a handful of times. Different DNA sequences within this sample yield the same CDR3. The CDR3 region is CASSPPGQGGEKLFF. The CDR3 coding sequence is TGTGCCAGCTCACCACCGGGACAGGGTGGAGAAAAACTGTTTTTT. The chain joins TRBV18 to TRBJ1-4; 9 bases agree with TRBD1. The CDR3 sequence is 15 residues long. Germline CDR1 is KGHSH and CDR2 is LQKENI. Losses at the gene ends were 0 bases for V and 8 bases for J; bases not matched to a gene: 4.

The chain carries TRBV7-9 and TRBJ1-4; D is possibly TRBD1 (6 bases). The CDR3 is made up of 15 amino acids. From germline, CDR1 is SEHNR and CDR2 FQNEAQ (reference sequence). V lost 5 bases, J lost 10 bases, and 20 bases lay in between. The CDR3 loop reads CASSHSVGGRGKLFF. CDR3 nucleotides: TGTGCCAGCAGCCACTCAGTAGGGGGACGGGGAAAACTGTTTTTT. Using reference TRBV7-9 and TRBJ1-4 for the parts outside the CDR3, the full variable domain is DTGVSQNPRHKITKRGQNVTFRCDPISEHNRLYWYRQTLGQGPEFLTYFQNEAQLEKSRLLSDRFSAERPKGSFSTLEIQRTEQGDSAMYLCASSHSVGGRGKLFFGSGTQLSVL.

This clone was found a few times. This CDR3 is also generated by other DNA sequences in the sample. This sequence joins TRBV7-3 and TRBJ1-1; TRBD1 might be the D (6 bases). CDR3 length equals 13 residues. Germline V gene data show CDR1 as SGHTA and CDR2 as FQGTGA. With 5 bases removed from V and 2 bases from J, the gap between germline ends came to 9 bases. The DNA of the CDR3 is TGTGCCAGCAGCCTGGACAGAAACACTGAAGCTTTCTTT. Amino acids: CASSLDRNTEAFF.

This clone came up a few times. The rearrangement uses TRBV7-2 and TRBJ2-5; D is possibly TRBD2 (5 bases). Trimming removed 4 bases from V and 11 bases from J, with 14 bases in between. The CDR3 length is 12 residues. The germline gives CDR1 SGHTA, CDR2 FQGNSA. For the CDR3, the DNA is TGTGCCAGCAGCTCCTACCTTGGGGAGCAGTACTTC. It encodes CASSSYLGEQYF.

The V and J genes are TRBV5-6 and TRBJ1-5; 8 nucleotides align to TRBD1. V lost 4 bases to trimming and J lost 5 bases; unmatched junction nucleotides: 8. This CDR3 contains 15 residues. Germline CDR1 reads SGHDT; CDR2 reads YYEEEE. The CDR3 sequence is CASSMTGTGYQPQHF. In nucleotides, the CDR3 is TGTGCCAGCAGCATGACCGGGACAGGTTATCAGCCCCAGCATTTT.

This clone was seen at least ten times. The J gene is TRBJ2-7, the V gene TRBV10-3; TRBD1 agrees at 7 bases. Germline CDR1 reads ENHRY; CDR2 reads SYGVKD. This CDR3 region has 14 residues. The junction had 4 bases not matched to a gene; V was cut back by 3 bases and J by 2 bases. CDR3: CAISDPDRTYEQYF. In nucleotides, the CDR3 is TGTGCCATCAGTGATCCGGACAGGACCTACGAGCAGTACTTC.

In its sample, this clone was seen a few times. CDR3 in DNA: TGTGCCAGCAGCTTAGGCAGGGTGGCGAACACTGAAGCTTTCTTT. Amino acid sequence: CASSLGRVANTEAFF. This chain uses TRBV7-9 with TRBJ1-1, with TRBD1 as a possible D gene (5 bases). The CDR3 contains 15 residues. CDR1 is SEHNR, CDR2 FQNEAQ, per germline (reference sequence). The ends were cut back, 1 base at V and 1 base at J, with 10 bases in the middle.

The chain carries TRBV19 and TRBJ1-1; D is unresolved. The CDR3 contains 13 residues. In germline, CDR1 is LNHDA, CDR2 SQIVND (reference sequence). Trimming took off 6 bases at V and 1 base at J, with 9 bases between the two ends. CDR3 protein: CASRTGPNTEAFF. In DNA form, the CDR3 reads TGTGCCAGTAGGACCGGACCGAACACTGAAGCTTTCTTT.

This chain connects TRBV27 to TRBJ2-7, with D maybe TRBD2 (6 bases). Trimming pared 3 bases from V and 6 bases from J, leaving 9 bases between. The V gene's germline CDR1 is MNHEY and CDR2 SMNVEV (reference sequence). CDR3 length: 12 residues. The CDR3 sequence: CASSFSGGEQYF. The CDR3 nucleotides are TGTGCCAGCAGTTTTTCCGGGGGCGAGCAGTACTTC.

Comment on this clone: Within the sample, other DNA sequences also encode this same CDR3. The V gene is TRBV9, the J gene TRBJ2-1, with 8 bases identical to TRBD2. Germline V lookup: CDR1 SGDLS, CDR2 YYNGEE. The CDR3 is made up of 15 amino acids. Trimming took 0 bases from V and 8 from J; bases not matched to a gene: 7. Here the CDR3 DNA reads TGTGCCAGCAGCGTAGCGGGAGGGCCTTTGGATGAGCAGTTCTTC. Encoded protein: CASSVAGGPLDEQFF.